This T cell receptor beta chain originates from a study of blood T cells in healthy people across ages (dated by TCRdb to the mid-2010s). Study-level background: In model experiments, template switching captured about one uniquely barcoded TCR beta cDNA molecule for every two T cells. To avoid experimental bias, donors of different ages were randomly spread across the sequencing lanes. Using deep sequencing normalized with unique cDNA molecular identifiers, the study measured how TCR beta repertoire diversity changes with age. The donors were split into four age groups: young (average 16 years), middle-aged (more than 35), aged (around 67) and long-lived (under 90). For two donors (one aged 18 to 30 and one aged 80 or older), the study analyzed two additional independent replicas of 1 million unique cDNA reads from the same blood draw. Paper-wide results and their limitations: Observed TCR beta diversity per million T cells fell roughly linearly with age, and a significant reduction was already apparent by age around 39. The CMV infection status of donors was not known, potentially confounding age-related changes in expanded clonotypes. Estimates of total diversity based on one million sequenced T cells were regarded as lower bounds and as underestimates. Compared with the aged group, the long-lived group had more naive CD4+ T cells, fewer expanded clones and increased TCR diversity, a pattern suggesting age selection. The percentage of naive T cells measured by flow cytometry correlated strongly with observed TCR beta diversity. Since profiling was done on bulk unsorted PBMCs, naive and antigen-experienced compartments could not be conclusively compared.

Library prep was done by 5' RACE. Reads for this sample came from an Illumina HiSeq 2500. A second about 7 to 12 cycle PCR used a sample-barcoded 5' primer and a J-beta primer mix. A template-switch 5' adaptor carrying 12 random nucleotides introduced a unique molecular identifier onto each TCR beta cDNA molecule. Each sample yielded at least 3 million CDR3-containing paired-end reads. First-strand cDNA was synthesized from all RNA with the Mint cDNA synthesis kit, primed by a TRBC-specific oligonucleotide. All cDNA was treated with uracil-DNA glycosylase and then went through a first 18-cycle PCR with the universal primers M1SS and BC2_uni_R. In the authors' own workflow: For normalization, 1 million high-quality reads, each with a distinct molecular identifier, were randomly selected from each sample. Instead of being binned into consensus sequences, reads that shared molecular identifiers were thrown out. MiTCR, set to a Q25 quality threshold and the strictest error-elimination algorithm, was used for CDR3 identification, clonotype clustering and error correction. A nonparametric unseen species model with Euler transformation was used to estimate lower-bound total TCR beta diversity. TCRdb reanalyzed the raw reads on its own, using fastp at Q25 for trimming and MiXCR for clone calling, and kept in-frame beta chains. Here each entry gathers all rows of one CDR3 protein and keeps the most common genes and DNA. TCRdb's processing, not the study's, gives the V and J calls here. The table for this sample lists about 1.8 million distinct CDR3 sequences; roughly 50% of them were counted only once. The ten top clones hold around 2.1% of the sample.

For CDR1 and CDR2, the germline V gene lists KGHSH and LQKENI. The CDR3, from cysteine to phenylalanine, totals 15 residues. The sequence is cut down to CDR3 DNA, 45 bases in frame from base 1. Unmatched junction bases come to 6, with V trimmed by 3 bases and J by 2 bases. As for this clonotype: Its binding antigen is unknown. Base qualities are not provided; no much larger clone lies one nucleotide away.

Systemically healthy Caucasian individuals from Russia, around 38 in total and aged about 6 to 100 years, were included as donors. Each donor gave approximately 10 milliliters of peripheral blood, collected into EDTA-treated Vacutainer tubes. Ficoll-Paque density-gradient centrifugation was used to isolate PBMCs, with at least 6 million per sample. Total RNA, at least 5 micrograms per sample, was extracted from PBMCs with Trizol reagent. The percentages of naive CD45RAhigh/CD27high T cells were determined by flow cytometry on a PBMC aliquot from every donor. Here the chain combines TRBV18 and TRBJ2-5; 7 bases in the junction line up with TRBD1. The sample consisted of blood. The receptor was isolated from a woman in her 40s in good health. The CDR3 loop reads CASSPPTGIQETQYF. Read as DNA, the sequence is TGTGCCAGCTCACCCCCGACAGGGATTCAAGAGACCCAGTACTTC.